The 6 T cell receptor beta chains below were found in one sample sequenced in a study of blood T cell repertoires in COVID-19. The protocol was immunoSEQ multiplex PCR, while the TCRdb copy is restricted to in-frame clones and leaves out a portion. The sample includes some 50,000 clones, 84% of them seen just once. The sample consisted of peripheral blood. These receptors were obtained from a man in his forties or fifties with acute or convalescent COVID-19.

The gene calls are TRBV5-6 and TRBJ1-6, with unresolved D. The CDR3 has 18 residues. V gave up 4 bases and J gave up 0 bases, with 17 bases separating them. The V gene's germline CDR1 is SGHDT and CDR2 YYEEEE. The CDR3 spells CASSLGPVSSSYNSPLHF. The CDR3 region has the DNA TGTGCCAGCAGCCTCGGTCCGGTTTCGAGCTCCTATAATTCACCCCTCCACTTT.

This clone was observed a few times. J is TRBJ2-7 and V is TRBV7-9; 8 bases match TRBD2. The germline V gene encodes CDR1 SEHNR and CDR2 FQNEAQ (reference sequence). The CDR3 spans 13 residues. The V segment lost 11 bases and the J segment 7 bases; nucleotides outside the gene matches: 13. The CDR3 region has the DNA TGTGCCGAGGCAGGGAGCGGGAGTGAAGAGCAGTACTTC. Its translation: CAEAGSGSEEQYF.

The chain has TRBV9 and TRBJ1-2; D remains ambiguous. CDR3 length equals 11 residues. Trimming shortened V by 3 bases and J by 8 bases, and 8 bases separated the two germline ends. Germline V gene lookup returns CDR1 SGDLS and CDR2 YYNGEE. This CDR3 reads CASSALMGYTF. The DNA of the CDR3 is TGTGCCAGCAGCGCCCTAATGGGCTACACCTTC.

As concerns this clone: This sample includes further DNA sequences coding for the same CDR3. The rearrangement joins TRBV5-1 to TRBJ1-2, with TRBD1 matching over 8 bases. Germline CDR1 reads SGHRS; CDR2 reads YFSETQ. This CDR3 comprises 14 residues. The ends lost 4 bases at V and 0 bases at J; junction bases unmatched: 2. CDR3 DNA sequence: TGCGCCAGCAGCCCGGGACAGGCTAACTATGGCTACACCTTC. Translating gives CASSPGQANYGYTF.

The gene calls are TRBV2 and TRBJ1-5; D gene unclear. The ends were cut back, 3 bases at V and 7 bases at J, with 10 bases in the middle. CDR1 is SNHLY, CDR2 FYNNEI, per germline. This CDR3 region has 13 residues. CDR3 sequence reads: CASSDKGGQPQHF. The CDR3 nucleotides read TGTGCCAGCAGTGACAAGGGAGGGCAGCCCCAGCATTTT. The variable domain in full, completed from reference TRBV2 and TRBJ1-5, reads EPEVTQTPSHQVTQMGQEVILRCVPISNHLYFYWYRQILGQKVEFLVSFYNNEISEKSEIFDDQFSVERPDGSNFTLKIRSTKLEDSAMYFCASSDKGGQPQHFGDGTRLSIL.

V is TRBV6-2 or TRBV6-3 and J is TRBJ1-1; no clear D. Trimming pared 4 bases from V and 0 bases from J, leaving 6 bases between. This CDR3 is 13 amino acids long. The germline V gene encodes CDR1 MNHEY and CDR2 SVGEGT. This chain's CDR3 is CASSSQVNTEAFF. CDR3 DNA sequence: TGTGCCAGCAGTTCCCAGGTGAACACTGAAGCTTTCTTT.